These 22 T cell receptor beta chains share one sample of origin, sequenced in a study of regulatory T cells in long-lasting Graves disease. Time point meaning: persistent/refractory GD, antithyroid drugs over 5 years with positive TRAb. Making the TCR library involved RNA that had been extracted from PBMCs. CDR3 regions were amplified by Arm-PCR using iRepertoire HTBI primers to build TCR beta libraries. MiXCR was run by TCRdb on the multiplex PCR reads, yielding one entry per CDR3 protein. The table includes a few hundred thousand distinct CDR3 sequences, around a fifth detected once. Sequenced material: peripheral blood mononuclear cells (PBMCs), taken when the disease was refractory, from a patient treated with antithyroid drugs. The source of these receptors is a female donor with Graves disease.

This clonotype was counted at least ten times. The chain has TRBV12-3 or TRBV12-4 and TRBJ1-6, with 9 bases that match TRBD1. Trimming cost V 5 bases and J 6 bases; bases outside gene matches: 5. This CDR3 is 15 amino acids long. CDR3 DNA: TGTGCCAGCAGTATAAGGGGACAGGGTAATTCACCCCTCCACTTT. Translated: CASSIRGQGNSPLHF.

Ten or more counts support this clonotype. CDR3 residues: CSAVPGLVWGQYF. Here the CDR3 DNA reads TGCAGTGCTGTCCCGGGACTAGTGTGGGGCCAGTACTTC. The chain employs TRBV20-1 and TRBJ2-5; 8 bases match TRBD2. This CDR3 is 13 amino acids long. V lost 5 bases and J lost 10; bases outside the gene matches: 12. CDR1 DFQATT and CDR2 SNEGSKA come from the germline V gene (reference sequence).

This clonotype was picked up one time. The chain uses TRBV3-1 and TRBJ2-3; D may be TRBD1 or TRBD2 (5 bases each). Germline lookup yields CDR1 LGHDT and CDR2 YNNKEL (reference sequence). Trimming shortened V by 1 base and J by 6 bases, and 11 bases separated the two germline ends. The length of the CDR3 is 14 residues. CDR3 DNA sequence: TGTGCCAGCAGCCAAGGAGGGGCGTGGGATACGCAGTATTTT. Translated: CASSQGGAWDTQYF.

The rearrangement links TRBV6-1 to TRBJ1-1; unclear D gene. The V end lost 6 bases, the J end lost 6 bases, and 8 bases lay between the germline ends. CDR1 MNHNS and CDR2 SASEGT come from the germline V gene. The CDR3 is 11 amino acids. The CDR3 DNA reads as TGTGCCAGCAGGGCAATGGCTGAAGCTTTCTTT. Residues: CASRAMAEAFF.

In this sample, this clonotype turned up many times. The rearrangement uses TRBV12-3 or TRBV12-4 and TRBJ1-5; D may be TRBD1 (5 bases). There are 13 residues in the CDR3. The germline V and J ends were trimmed by 3 bases and 8 bases, with 11 bases remaining between them. In DNA form, the CDR3 reads TGTGCCAGCAGTTTCGGACACCCAGAGCCCCAGCATTTT. It encodes CASSFGHPEPQHF.

This clonotype was found many times. This chain uses TRBV20-1 with TRBJ1-2; D remains unclear. From germline, CDR1 is DFQATT and CDR2 SNEGSKA (reference sequence). Trimming took 6 bases from V and 6 from J, leaving 5 bases between them. This CDR3 has 9 amino acids. The CDR3 nucleotides are TGCAGTGCCTTAGATGGCTACACCTTC. Its translation: CSALDGYTF.

This clonotype has ten or more counts. In DNA, the CDR3 is TGTGCCAGCCAGATGCGGGGTCGTGAAAAACTGTTTTTT. This gives the protein CASQMRGREKLFF. The rearrangement uses TRBV2 and TRBJ1-4; D is unresolved. The CDR3 is 13 residues long. CDR1 is SNHLY, CDR2 FYNNEI, per germline. The V end lost 8 bases, the J end lost 7 bases, and 14 bases lay between the germline ends.

This clonotype was recorded at least ten times. The rearrangement links TRBV3-1 to TRBJ1-5; D remains unclear. V was shortened by 0 bases and J by 6 bases, with 12 bases between the two germline ends. CDR3 length: 15 amino acids. The germline gives CDR1 LGHDT, CDR2 YNNKEL (reference sequence). The CDR3 nucleotides read TGTGCCAGCAGCCAAGATAACATTGTACCTCAGCCCCAGCATTTT. Its translation: CASSQDNIVPQPQHF.

This clonotype was seen more than once but under ten times. The chain carries TRBV6-2 or TRBV6-3 and TRBJ1-1; possibly TRBD1 for D (6 bases). V lost 6 bases and J 1 base, leaving 18 bases between the germline ends. The CDR3 contains 16 residues. Germline V gene data show CDR1 as MNHEY and CDR2 as SVGEGT. The CDR3 DNA sequence: TGTGCCAGCAGCCCCGAGGGGGGGCGAAGGAACACTGAAGCTTTCTTT. It yields the protein CASSPEGGRRNTEAFF.

The chain uses TRBV19 and TRBJ2-7, with 11 bases fitting TRBD2. Germline CDR1 and CDR2: LNHDA and SQIVND (reference sequence). V lost 3 bases to trimming and J lost 7 bases; unmatched junction nucleotides: 20. The CDR3 sequence is 19 residues long. The chain's CDR3 is CASSMQSVTSGAGHIEQYF. The CDR3 DNA reads TGTGCCAGTAGTATGCAATCTGTGACTAGCGGGGCCGGGCATATAGAGCAGTACTTC.

This clonotype was seen a handful of times. The chain carries TRBV18 and TRBJ2-7; D is possibly TRBD2 (5 bases). Germline lookup yields CDR1 KGHSH and CDR2 LQKENI. Trimming left V 5 bases short and J 3 bases short, with 14 bases between. The CDR3 totals 14 residues. The CDR3 spells CASSATRRVYEQYF. As DNA, the CDR3 is TGTGCCAGCTCAGCCACTAGACGGGTCTACGAGCAGTACTTC.

This clonotype has only a few counts. The genes are TRBV6-2 or TRBV6-3 and TRBJ2-6, with D perhaps matching TRBD1 (5 bases). This CDR3 is 15 amino acids long. Germline V gene sequence: CDR1 MNHEY, CDR2 SVGEGT. The germline V and J ends were trimmed by 10 bases and 0 bases, with 13 bases remaining between them. The CDR3 sequence: CATGDSYSGANVLTF. The CDR3, as DNA: TGTGCCACCGGAGACAGTTACTCTGGGGCCAACGTCCTGACTTTC.

This chain connects TRBV6-2 or TRBV6-3 to TRBJ1-1, with 9 nucleotides matching TRBD1. The CDR3 runs to 15 residues. Germline CDR1 reads MNHEY; CDR2 reads SVGEGT. With 5 bases clipped from V and 7 bases from J, the junction kept 11 bases outside the gene matches. The CDR3 DNA reads as TGTGCCAGCAGTCACAGGGGGCGGCCCGGGAGTGAAGCTTTCTTT. It codes for CASSHRGRPGSEAFF.

The genes are TRBV5-1 and TRBJ1-1; D may be TRBD1 (5 bases). The germline CDR1 and CDR2 sequences are SGHRS and YFSETQ. The ends were cut back, 0 bases at V and 8 bases at J, with 14 bases in the middle. This CDR3 has 14 residues. The CDR3 coding sequence is TGCGCCAGCAGCTTGGTAGGGGTGGACATGGAAGCTTTCTTT. It translates to CASSLVGVDMEAFF.

This clonotype was detected many times. The chain is built from TRBV12-3 or TRBV12-4 and TRBJ1-1, with D unclear. The CDR3 length is 13 residues. V gave up 6 bases and J gave up 8 bases, with 16 bases separating them. The CDR3 is CASSLSRAREAFF. The CDR3 DNA follows: TGTGCCAGCAGCCTTAGCCGGGCCCGGGAAGCTTTCTTT.

The J gene is TRBJ1-5, the V gene TRBV3-1; D unresolved. Germline-derived CDR1 and CDR2 are LGHDT and YNNKEL (reference sequence). Trimming stripped 0 bases from V and 4 bases from J, with 10 bases between. This CDR3 region has 15 residues. Here the CDR3 reads CASSQDGKANQPQHF. CDR3 sequence (DNA): TGTGCCAGCAGCCAAGATGGGAAAGCTAATCAGCCCCAGCATTTT.

This clonotype was picked up many times. CDR3 bases: TGTGCCAGCAGTTTGTATAGAAACACTGAAGCTTTCTTT. Residues: CASSLYRNTEAFF. This chain connects TRBV27 to TRBJ1-1, with D hard to call. The CDR3 is made up of 13 amino acids. Germline V lookup: CDR1 MNHEY, CDR2 SMNVEV (reference sequence). Trimming took 3 bases from V and 2 from J, leaving 7 bases between them.

The rearrangement uses TRBV29-1 and TRBJ2-4, with D possibly matching TRBD1 (5 bases). The CDR3 has 13 amino acids. With 6 bases removed from V and 5 bases from J, the gap between germline ends came to 14 bases. The germline V gene has CDR1 SQVTM and CDR2 ANQGSEA. For the CDR3, the DNA is TGCAGCGTAGTCGACAGAATCCAAAACATTCAGTACTTC. Translation: CSVVDRIQNIQYF. Variable domain in full (rest from reference TRBV29-1 and TRBJ2-4): SAVISQKPSRDICQRGTSLTIQCQVDSQVTMMFWYRQQPGQSLTLIATANQGSEATYESGFVIDKFPISRPNLTFSTLTVSNMSPEDSSIYLCSVVDRIQNIQYFGAGTRLSVL.

This clonotype was counted a few times. The chain combines TRBV4-3 with TRBJ2-7, with 8 bases fitting TRBD1. CDR3 length equals 17 residues. The junction had 11 bases not matched to a gene; V was cut back by 1 base and J by 3 bases. Germline values: CDR1 LGHNA, CDR2 YSLEER. The DNA for the CDR3 is TGCGCCAGCAGCCAAGTGGGGGCAGGGGGCTTTTTCTACGAGCAGTACTTC. Residues: CASSQVGAGGFFYEQYF.

The table lists this clonotype with many counts. The chain links TRBV28 to TRBJ2-7; TRBD1 or TRBD2 may be the D gene (6 bases each). Trimming cost V 5 bases and J 6 bases, with 17 bases left between them. CDR3 length: 14 amino acids. Germline values: CDR1 MDHEN, CDR2 SYDVKM. The CDR3 bases are TGTGCCAGCAGTCTACAGGGACTTCAAGTCGAGCAGTACTTC. Translation gives CASSLQGLQVEQYF.

This clonotype was observed a few times. The chain employs TRBV6-1 and TRBJ1-5, with a tentative D call TRBD1 (6 bases). The V and J ends lost 9 bases and 5 bases respectively, with 23 bases between them. Germline CDR1 MNHNS, CDR2 SASEGT. The CDR3 is made up of 16 amino acids. The CDR3 sequence is CASSDSPLDFYQPQHF. The CDR3 DNA is TGTGCCAGTTCGGACAGCCCCTTAGATTTCTATCAGCCCCAGCATTTT.

V usage is TRBV7-2 and J usage is TRBJ1-2; D uncertain. This CDR3 contains 14 residues. V lost 5 bases to trimming and J lost 4 bases, with 14 bases between them. The germline gives CDR1 SGHTA, CDR2 FQGNSA. The CDR3, as DNA: TGTGCCAGCAGCGTGAGATCAGCTTTCTATGGCTACACCTTC. Residues: CASSVRSAFYGYTF.